Presented here are 10 T cell receptor beta chains from one specimen sequenced in a study of blood T cell repertoires in COVID-19. Using immunoSEQ multiplex PCR, the repertoire was profiled, and TCRdb retains in-frame clones only, with some absent. Of under 200,000 clones in the sample, 70% to 90% were seen once. Sequencing was done on a sample of peripheral blood. The receptors derive from a woman older than 75 with COVID-19, enrolled during active disease.

The sample holds a few counts of this clone. The rearrangement joins TRBV28 to TRBJ1-5, with 7 bases fitting TRBD1. Germline V gene sequence: CDR1 MDHEN, CDR2 SYDVKM. The CDR3 is 16 residues long. V shed 4 bases, J shed 2 bases, and the junction held 8 bases outside the gene matches. DNA of the CDR3: TGTGCCAGCAGTTGGAAAAAAGGGGGCGGCAATCAGCCCCAGCATTTT. It codes for CASSWKKGGGNQPQHF.

The gene calls are TRBV27 and TRBJ1-2; perhaps TRBD1 as D (5 bases). CDR1 and CDR2 from the germline V gene are MNHEY and SMNVEV (reference sequence). The ends were cut back, 5 bases at V and 4 bases at J, with 11 bases in the middle. The CDR3 consists of 13 residues. CDR3 sequence: CASSSRAPYGYTF. CDR3 nucleotide sequence: TGTGCCAGCAGTAGCAGGGCCCCCTATGGCTACACCTTC.

V usage is TRBV9 and J usage is TRBJ1-2; perhaps TRBD1 as D (5 bases). Germline CDR1 reads SGDLS; CDR2 reads YYNGEE. The ends were cut back, 4 bases at V and 4 bases at J, with 20 bases in the middle. This CDR3 comprises 16 residues. The CDR3: CASSPSPQGGIYGYTF. In DNA, the CDR3 is TGTGCCAGCAGCCCTAGTCCCCAGGGAGGCATCTATGGCTACACCTTC.

This clone was counted many times. Written as DNA, the CDR3 is TGTGCCAGCAGCCCTCGGGATAGCGCGTGGAGGGGATACGAGCAGTACTTC. It specifies CASSPRDSAWRGYEQYF. The rearrangement joins TRBV9 to TRBJ2-7, with D perhaps TRBD2 (6 bases). The CDR3 contains 17 residues. Deletions cut 4 bases from V and 4 bases from J, with 24 bases between. Germline values: CDR1 SGDLS, CDR2 YYNGEE.

This clone was seen a few times. The V call is TRBV28, the J call TRBJ2-2, with 7 bases identical to TRBD1. Germline loops: CDR1 MDHEN, CDR2 SYDVKM. J gave up 4 bases and V 4 bases, and 6 bases lay outside the gene matches. This CDR3 has 15 amino acids. CDR3 residues: CASSSPGQITGELFF. The CDR3 nucleotides read TGTGCCAGCAGTTCACCGGGACAGATCACCGGGGAGCTGTTTTTT.

This chain links TRBV11-2 with TRBJ2-1; D possibly corresponds to TRBD2 (6 bases). V gave up 4 bases and J gave up 4 bases, with 11 bases separating them. Per germline, CDR1 SGHAT and CDR2 FQNNGV. The CDR3 has 14 residues. CDR3 nucleotides: TGTGCCAGCAGCTCCCCGGGGAGGTACAATGAGCAGTTCTTC. Protein sequence: CASSSPGRYNEQFF.

The chain combines TRBV5-4 with TRBJ2-2; the D gene is possibly TRBD2 (5 bases). The CDR3 contains 14 residues. The V end was cut by 2 bases, the J end by 6 bases, with 11 bases between. The germline V gene has CDR1 SGHNT and CDR2 YYREEE (reference sequence). The chain's CDR3 is CASSFGLHAGELFF. The CDR3 DNA sequence: TGTGCCAGCAGCTTTGGACTCCACGCCGGGGAGCTGTTTTTT.

This clone appeared once. This rearrangement joins TRBV18 to TRBJ2-2; tentatively, D is TRBD1 (6 bases). This CDR3 spans 17 amino acids. V lost 5 bases and J 2 bases, leaving 18 bases between the germline ends. Germline-derived CDR1 and CDR2 are KGHSH and LQKENI. The CDR3 region is CASSEYGGHLNTGELFF. The CDR3, as DNA: TGTGCCAGCTCAGAATATGGGGGACACTTAAACACCGGGGAGCTGTTTTTT.

The rearrangement links TRBV3-1 (or the pseudogene TRBV3-2) to TRBJ1-5, with TRBD1 matching over 8 bases. The V and J ends lost 1 base and 10 bases, in that order; junction bases with no gene match: 9. The CDR3 totals 15 residues. Germline V gene lookup returns CDR1 LGHDT and CDR2 YNNKEL (reference sequence). CDR3 amino acids: CASSQGQGLVIPQHF. The CDR3 nucleotides are TGTGCCAGCAGCCAAGGACAGGGGTTGGTCATTCCCCAGCATTTT.

The chain links TRBV9 to TRBJ2-3; perhaps TRBD2 as D (5 bases). Germline CDR1 and CDR2: SGDLS and YYNGEE. The CDR3 runs 17 residues. V was clipped by 0 bases and J by 6 bases, with 20 bases between them. CDR3: CASSVVKNGVEVDTQYF. The CDR3 DNA is TGTGCCAGCAGCGTAGTAAAAAACGGGGTCGAGGTCGATACGCAGTATTTT.